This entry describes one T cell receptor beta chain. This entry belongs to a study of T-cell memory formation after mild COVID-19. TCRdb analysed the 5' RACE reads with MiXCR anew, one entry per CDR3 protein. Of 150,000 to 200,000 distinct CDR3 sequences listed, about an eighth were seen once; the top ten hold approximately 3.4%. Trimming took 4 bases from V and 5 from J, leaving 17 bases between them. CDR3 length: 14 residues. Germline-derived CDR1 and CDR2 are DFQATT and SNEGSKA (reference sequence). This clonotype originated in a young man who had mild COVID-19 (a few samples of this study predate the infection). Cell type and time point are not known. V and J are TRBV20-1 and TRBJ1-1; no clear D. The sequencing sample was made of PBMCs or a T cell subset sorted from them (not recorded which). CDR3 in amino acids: CSATQSFVQTEAFF. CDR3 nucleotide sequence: TGCAGTGCTACCCAATCCTTTGTACAAACTGAAGCTTTCTTT.